These 23 T cell receptor beta chains came from one sample sequenced in a study of blood T cells in healthy people across ages. A second about 6 to 12 cycle PCR used barcoded and J-beta primers. TCRdb used MiXCR to reprocess the 5' RACE reads, holding one entry per CDR3 protein. The table has about 720,000 distinct CDR3 sequences, 22% seen once. The source material was blood. The receptors shown here come from a man aged 70-80 years in good health.

This clonotype was detected only a few times. The chain has TRBV12-3 or TRBV12-4 and TRBJ2-5; TRBD1 aligns across 12 bases. J lost 4 bases, V lost 3 bases, and 6 bases had no gene match. This CDR3 comprises 16 residues. The CDR3 reads CASSFGDRGLVETQYF. The CDR3 bases are TGTGCCAGCAGTTTCGGGGACAGGGGGCTAGTAGAGACCCAGTACTTC.

This chain links TRBV10-3 with TRBJ2-3; D remains ambiguous. V lost 0 bases, J lost 6 bases, and 4 bases lay in between. The CDR3 is 12 residues long. Germline V gives CDR1 ENHRY, CDR2 SYGVKD. The CDR3 loop is CAISESDDTQYF. The CDR3, as DNA: TGTGCCATCAGTGAGTCTGACGATACGCAGTATTTT.

This clonotype has only a few counts. The rearrangement links TRBV12-3 or TRBV12-4 to TRBJ1-1, with D maybe TRBD1 (6 bases). The CDR3 loop spans 14 amino acids. The V and J ends lost 5 bases and 6 bases respectively, with 16 bases between them. In DNA form, the CDR3 reads TGTGCCAGCAGTACTCAGGGGATGTTCGCTGAAGCTTTCTTT. Protein sequence: CASSTQGMFAEAFF.

Concerning this clonotype: An end of the junction differs from the germline gene, which may be a read error. This rearrangement joins TRBV20-1 to TRBJ1-6; unclear D gene. The CDR3 sequence is 11 residues long. Per the germline V gene, CDR1 is DFQATT and CDR2 is SNEGSKA (reference sequence). Here the CDR3 DNA reads TGCAGTGCTAGGATTCGGTCACTCCTCCACTTT. This sequence encodes CSARIRSLLHF.

This chain joins TRBV7-6 and TRBJ1-2; D not certain. V was pared by 5 bases and J by 6 bases, with 19 bases between. Germline V gene lookup returns CDR1 SGHVS and CDR2 FNYEAQ. The length of the CDR3 is 15 residues. CDR3 nucleotide sequence: TGTGCCAGCAGCCCACAGCGACTTCAGAACCATGGCTACACCTTC. Its translation: CASSPQRLQNHGYTF.

The chain carries TRBV6-5 and TRBJ1-3; no clear D. The CDR3 is 14 amino acids. V was clipped by 6 bases and J by 0 bases, with 9 bases between them. Germline CDR1 is MNHEY and CDR2 is SVGAGI. The CDR3 region is CASRGQISGNTIYF. The CDR3 DNA reads TGTGCCAGCAGAGGGCAAATCTCTGGAAACACCATATATTTT.

The J gene is TRBJ1-1, the V gene TRBV12-3 or TRBV12-4; D gene uncertain. V was trimmed by 5 bases and J by 1 base, leaving 8 bases between them. This CDR3 is built from 13 residues. CDR3 DNA: TGTGCCAGCAGTCCTTCAACGAACACTGAAGCTTTCTTT. It specifies CASSPSTNTEAFF.

This clonotype was observed a few times. The rearrangement uses TRBV4-1 and TRBJ2-3, with TRBD1 as a possible D gene (6 bases). The CDR3 is made up of 16 amino acids. The V and J ends lost 6 bases and 2 bases respectively, with 18 bases between them. Germline CDR1 MGHRA, CDR2 YSYEKL. CDR3 DNA sequence: TGCGCCAGCAGAACTTCACAGGGCTCTTACACAGATACGCAGTATTTT. Protein: CASRTSQGSYTDTQYF.

This chain joins TRBV3-1 and TRBJ1-1; D is uncertain. Germline V lookup: CDR1 LGHDT, CDR2 YNNKEL (reference sequence). The V gene lost 1 base and the J gene lost 0 bases, with 3 bases spanning the gap. The CDR3 is 13 residues long. The CDR3 protein is CASSQVVNTEAFF. DNA of the CDR3: TGTGCCAGCAGCCAAGTAGTGAACACTGAAGCTTTCTTT.

This chain uses TRBV12-3 or TRBV12-4 with TRBJ2-7; weak D call: TRBD1 (5 bases). The CDR3 consists of 13 residues. Between the trimmed V and J ends, which lost 3 bases and 5 bases, there was a span of 11 bases. The CDR3 DNA reads as TGTGCCAGCAGTTTTAGACAGTCCCACGAGCAGTACTTC. This gives the protein CASSFRQSHEQYF.

Only a few counts were recorded for this clonotype. The chain joins TRBV20-1 to TRBJ2-1; D gene ambiguous. V lost 3 bases and J 0 bases, leaving 6 bases between the germline ends. Looked up from germline, CDR1 is DFQATT and CDR2 is SNEGSKA (reference sequence). This CDR3 has 13 residues. The CDR3: CSASLVSYNEQFF. Here the CDR3 DNA reads TGCAGTGCTAGTTTAGTCTCCTACAATGAGCAGTTCTTC.

This chain joins TRBV12-3 or TRBV12-4 and TRBJ2-5; TRBD2 might be the D (5 bases). CDR3 size: 12 residues. Trimming stripped 8 bases from V and 4 bases from J, with 11 bases between. In DNA form, the CDR3 reads TGTGCCAGCGCCCCAGCGGCAGAGACCCAGTACTTC. It specifies CASAPAAETQYF.

This CDR3 is CAISETGGKVFNEQFF. The DNA of the CDR3 is TGTGCCATCAGTGAGACCGGGGGTAAGGTGTTCAATGAGCAGTTCTTC. The chain joins TRBV10-3 to TRBJ2-1; tentative D call: TRBD2 (6 bases). The CDR3 extends over 16 amino acids. Germline V gene data show CDR1 as ENHRY and CDR2 as SYGVKD. V lost 2 bases to trimming and J lost 6 bases, with 17 bases between them.

This clonotype occurred a few times. V gene TRBV19 combines with J gene TRBJ1-5; D is unclear. The V and J ends lost 2 bases and 0 bases respectively, with 5 bases between them. The CDR3 is made up of 14 amino acids. Germline V gene lookup returns CDR1 LNHDA and CDR2 SQIVND (reference sequence). The CDR3: CASSISGSNQPQHF. For the CDR3, the DNA is TGTGCCAGTAGTATATCAGGTAGCAATCAGCCCCAGCATTTT.

The chain combines TRBV20-1 with TRBJ2-7; TRBD2 is a possible D gene (6 bases). The J call may be wrong; the DNA end is better matched by TRBJ2-1. Germline loops: CDR1 DFQATT, CDR2 SNEGSKA (reference sequence). The CDR3 consists of 13 residues. CDR3: CSADWRDPNEQFF. The CDR3 DNA reads as TGCAGTGCCGACTGGCGGGACCCCAATGAGCAGTTCTTC.

V and J are TRBV7-2 and TRBJ2-1; D is unclear. Germline CDR1 reads SGHTA; CDR2 reads FQGNSA. Trimming stripped 1 base from V and 0 bases from J, with 7 bases between. CDR3 length: 15 amino acids. The CDR3 bases are TGTGCCAGCAGCTTAGACGGTATCTCCTACAATGAGCAGTTCTTC. Amino acid sequence: CASSLDGISYNEQFF. The full variable domain, in which reference TRBV7-2 and TRBJ2-1 provide the parts outside the CDR3, is GAGVSQSPSNKVTEKGKDVELRCDPISGHTALYWYRQSLGQGLEFLIYFQGNSAPDKSGLPSDRFSAERTGGSVSTLTIQRTQQEDSAVYLCASSLDGISYNEQFFGPGTRLTVL.

This chain uses TRBV7-9 with TRBJ1-1; D is unresolved. The germline V gene has CDR1 SEHNR and CDR2 FQNEAQ (reference sequence). The CDR3 contains 12 residues. The V end was cut by 1 base, the J end by 4 bases, with 4 bases between. The CDR3 DNA follows: TGTGCCAGCAGCTTAGTTCCCACTGAAGCTTTCTTT. Translation: CASSLVPTEAFF.

The rearrangement uses TRBV20-1 and TRBJ2-5; 11 nucleotides agree with TRBD1. The end of the DNA aligns better with TRBJ2-7, so the J call may be wrong. There are 15 residues in the CDR3. The V gene's germline CDR1 is DFQATT and CDR2 SNEGSKA (reference sequence). CDR3 sequence (DNA): TGCAGTGCTAGAGAGAGGGGGACAGGGGGCTACGAGCAGTACTTC. This translates into CSARERGTGGYEQYF.

CDR3 nucleotide sequence: TGTGCCATCAGAGAGGGGGTGGTCACTGAAGCTTTCTTT. This translates into CAIREGVVTEAFF. This chain uses TRBV10-3 with TRBJ1-1; D is perhaps TRBD1 (6 bases). This CDR3 has 13 residues. Germline CDR1 reads ENHRY; CDR2 reads SYGVKD. The germline V and J ends were trimmed by 6 bases and 4 bases, with 12 bases remaining between them.

The J gene is TRBJ1-6, the V gene TRBV28, with a weak D call TRBD1 (6 bases). The ends were cut back, 5 bases at V and 5 bases at J, with 10 bases in the middle. The CDR3 runs 14 residues. Germline V CDR1 and CDR2: MDHEN, SYDVKM. The CDR3 DNA reads as TGTGCCAGCAGTGACAGGCGGGATAATTCACCCCTCCACTTT. Its protein product is CASSDRRDNSPLHF.

This clonotype was seen ten or more times. The chain is built from TRBV5-1 and TRBJ2-2, with D tentatively TRBD1 or TRBD2 (6 bases each). From germline, CDR1 is SGHRS and CDR2 YFSETQ. There are 15 residues in the CDR3. V was pared by 4 bases and J by 5 bases, with 15 bases between. The CDR3 is CASSLDSRGTGELFF. The CDR3, as DNA: TGCGCCAGCAGCCTGGACAGTCGGGGGACCGGGGAGCTGTTTTTT.

This clonotype occurred a few times. The chain has TRBV12-3 or TRBV12-4 and TRBJ2-2; the D gene is possibly TRBD1 (6 bases). Trimming removed 5 bases from V and 3 bases from J, with 10 bases in between. The CDR3 has 14 amino acids. The CDR3 nucleotides are TGTGCCAGCAGTATGGACAGTTACACCGGGGAGCTGTTTTTT. Translation gives CASSMDSYTGELFF.

This clonotype occurred a few times. The chain has TRBV4-3 and TRBJ2-3; 7 nucleotides agree with TRBD2. The CDR3 totals 16 residues. Germline V CDR1 and CDR2: LGHNA, YSLEER. Trimming at V came to 2 bases and at J to 3 bases, leaving 8 bases not matched to a gene. CDR3 in amino acids: CASSQLLAVRTDTQYF. The CDR3 region has the DNA TGCGCCAGCAGCCAACTTCTAGCGGTTCGTACAGATACGCAGTATTTT.